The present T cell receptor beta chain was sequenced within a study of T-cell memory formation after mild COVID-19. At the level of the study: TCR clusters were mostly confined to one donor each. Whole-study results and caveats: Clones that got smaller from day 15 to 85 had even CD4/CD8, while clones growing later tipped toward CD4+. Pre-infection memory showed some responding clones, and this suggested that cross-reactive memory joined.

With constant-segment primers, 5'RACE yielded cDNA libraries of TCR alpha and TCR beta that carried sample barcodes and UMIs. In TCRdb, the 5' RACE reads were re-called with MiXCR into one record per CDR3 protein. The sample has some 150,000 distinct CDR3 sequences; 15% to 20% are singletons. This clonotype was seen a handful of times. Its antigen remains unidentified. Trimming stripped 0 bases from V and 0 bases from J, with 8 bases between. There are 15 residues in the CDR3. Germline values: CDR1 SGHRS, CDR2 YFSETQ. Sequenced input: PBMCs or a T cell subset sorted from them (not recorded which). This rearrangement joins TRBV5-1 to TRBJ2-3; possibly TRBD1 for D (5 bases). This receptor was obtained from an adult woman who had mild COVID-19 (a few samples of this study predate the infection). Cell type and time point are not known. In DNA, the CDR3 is TGCGCCAGCAGCTTGGAGACAGCTAGCACAGATACGCAGTATTTT. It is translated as CASSLETASTDTQYF.